The clone carrying this T cell receptor (beta chain) was found once. Profiled with immunoSEQ multiplex PCR; TCRdb holds only in-frame clones, not every one. There are about 89,000 clones in the sample; about two thirds occur only once, and around an eighth lies in the top ten. This entry belongs to a study of blood T cell repertoires in COVID-19. This TCR was recovered from a woman aged 80 or over with acute or convalescent COVID-19. Sequenced material: peripheral blood.

Here the CDR3 reads CASSLGGGSYNEQFF. CDR3 DNA sequence: TGTGCCAGCAGCTTAGGCGGGGGCTCCTACAATGAGCAGTTCTTC. The V call is TRBV7-2, the J call TRBJ2-1, with 7 bases matching TRBD2. Germline CDR1 is SGHTA and CDR2 is FQGNSA. Trimming cost V 1 base and J 0 bases; bases outside gene matches: 0. The CDR3 extends over 15 amino acids.